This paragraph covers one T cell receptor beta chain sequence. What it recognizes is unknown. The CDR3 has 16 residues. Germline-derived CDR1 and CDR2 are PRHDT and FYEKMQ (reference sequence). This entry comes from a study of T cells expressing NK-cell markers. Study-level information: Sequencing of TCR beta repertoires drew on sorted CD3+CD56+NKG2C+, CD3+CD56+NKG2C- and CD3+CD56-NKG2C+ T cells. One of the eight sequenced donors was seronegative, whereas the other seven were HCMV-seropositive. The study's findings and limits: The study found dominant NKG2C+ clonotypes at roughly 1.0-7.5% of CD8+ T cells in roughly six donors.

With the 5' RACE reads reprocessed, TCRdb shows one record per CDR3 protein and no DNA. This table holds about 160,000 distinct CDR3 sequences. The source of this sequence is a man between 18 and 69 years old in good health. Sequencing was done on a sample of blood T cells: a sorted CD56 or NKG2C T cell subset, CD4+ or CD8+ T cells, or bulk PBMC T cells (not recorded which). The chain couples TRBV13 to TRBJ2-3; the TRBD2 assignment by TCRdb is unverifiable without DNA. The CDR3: CASSFVAGERTDTQYF.